This T cell receptor (beta chain) stems from a study of graft-versus-host responses after intestinal transplantation listed by TCRdb under 2021. General notes on the study: Multivisceral, liver-intestinal, or isolated intestinal transplants were received by the recipients. After intestinal transplantation, graft-versus-host and host-versus-graft alloreactive T cell clones were followed in the graft, circulation and bone marrow using bulk TCR-beta CDR3 sequencing. To identify alloreactive clones, pre-transplant mixed lymphocyte reaction products were sequenced and then compared with unstimulated pre-transplant donor and recipient T cells. A peak of at least 4% donor T cells among recipient peripheral blood mononuclear cells was the definition used for donor T cell macrochimerism. Rather than being sequenced by the commercial service, samples from a few later patients were sequenced in-house on an Illumina MiSeq and processed with MiXCR. The cohort enrolled 24 intestinal transplant recipients, one of whom was a retransplant, and a few patients without pretransplant specimens were excluded. All recipients received anti-thymocyte globulin induction followed by maintenance tacrolimus and steroids for around three years.

Receptors were amplified or captured by the immunoSEQ multiplex PCR assay. For most patients, high-throughput TCR-beta CDR3 sequencing of genomic DNA was performed by Adaptive Biotechnologies. From the authors' description of their analysis: Adaptive's ImmunoSEQ software was the source of the TCR sequencing data for 15 to 20 patients, while a few other patients were processed with MiXCR and VDJtools. CDR3 nucleotide sequences shared by donor and recipient were removed because the origin of these sequences could not be assigned. To count as alloreactive, a clone needed at least 2-fold expansion over unstimulated cells and a minimum CFSE-low frequency of 0.002% (template counts) or 0.001% (read counts). Mappable clones were those detected in sequenced pre-transplant spleen, lymph node, or MLR CFSE-low populations of the donor or recipient. Cumulative frequency of alloreactive clones was calculated as a percentage of all sequences weighted by copy number. TCRdb carries this immuneACCESS record with in-frame sequences only. Its versions omit some clonotypes, under half of them owing to an unresolved V gene in the studies checked, with the rest unexplained. V and J calls and clone size are copied from that table; D and trimming were computed from the DNA. The sample contains under 30,000 clones, roughly 90% of them found a single time. Less than 2% of the sample comes from the top ten.

In the first month after transplant, blood samples were collected up to 4 times, and after that at least monthly when available. Clipping removes 3 bases from V and 3 bases from J, with 2 as the unmatched junction base count. From the germline V gene (reference sequence), CDR1 is LNHDA and CDR2 is SQIVND. The cysteine opens and the phenylalanine closes a CDR3 of 15 amino acids. Kept here is only the CDR3 DNA, which spans 45 bases and is read in frame from base 1. Beyond this particular receptor, the publication reports: Conclusions were limited by the relatively low number and heterogeneity of intestinal transplant patients. Patients with donor T cell macrochimerism had high GvH to HvG T cell clonal ratios in their allografts. Early after transplant, declines in HvG clones were associated with peak levels of circulating GvH clones. GvH clones turned up in recipient bone marrow, with some appearing earlier in ileal mucosa or blood, a pattern consistent with an intestinal mucosal origin.

Comments on this clone: Its antigen has not been determined. Qualities for individual bases were not recorded, and no much larger clone is one base off.

The receptor was derived from a human patient who received an intestinal transplant, so some T cells may come from the graft donor. Recombination connected TRBV19 to TRBJ2-1; 10 middle bases align to TRBD1. Sample: PBMCs, taken around 40 days after intestinal transplant. The nucleotides read TGTGCCAGTAGTATGTGGGACAGGGGCTACAATGAGCAGTTCTTC. Its coded protein is CASSMWDRGYNEQFF.